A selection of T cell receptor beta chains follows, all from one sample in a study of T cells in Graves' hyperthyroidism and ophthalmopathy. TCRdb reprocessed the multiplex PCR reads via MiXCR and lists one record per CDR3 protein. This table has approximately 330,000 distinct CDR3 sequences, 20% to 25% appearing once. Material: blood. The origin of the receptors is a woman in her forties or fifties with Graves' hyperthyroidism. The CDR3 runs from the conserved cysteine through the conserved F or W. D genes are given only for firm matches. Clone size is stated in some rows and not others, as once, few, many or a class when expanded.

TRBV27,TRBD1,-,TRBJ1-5,TGTGCCAGCAGTATCAGGGGGCAGAGGCCCCAGCATTTT,CASSIRGQRPQHF
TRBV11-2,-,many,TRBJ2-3,TGTGCCAGCAGCTTGAGGCTGACAGATACGCAGTATTTT,CASSLRLTDTQYF
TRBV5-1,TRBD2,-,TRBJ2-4,TGCGCCAGCAGTGTCCTCGGGACTAGCGGGACCAAAAACATTCAGTACTTC,CASSVLGTSGTKNIQYF
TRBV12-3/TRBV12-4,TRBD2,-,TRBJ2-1,TGTGCCAGCACCCGACTAGCGGGAATTTCCTACAATGAGCAGTTCTTC,CASTRLAGISYNEQFF
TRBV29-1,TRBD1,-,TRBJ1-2,TGCAGCGGGAAGACAGGGGCAAGCGGCTATGGCTACACCTTC,CSGKTGASGYGYTF
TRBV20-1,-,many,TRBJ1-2,TGCAGTGCTAGTGTTGGGGAATTCTACACCTTC,CSASVGEFYTF
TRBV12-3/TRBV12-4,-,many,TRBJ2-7,TGTGCCAGCAGTTTAAGTGAGACCTACGAGCAGTACTTC,CASSLSETYEQYF
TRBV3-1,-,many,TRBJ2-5,TGTGCCAGCAGCCAAGGGCAGATAGAGACCCAGTACTTC,CASSQGQIETQYF
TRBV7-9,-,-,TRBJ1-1,TGTGCCAGCAGTTCCAGGGGAGATAGCACTGAAGCTTTCTTT,CASSSRGDSTEAFF
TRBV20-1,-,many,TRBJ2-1,TGCAGTGCTCTATATATCTATGAGCAGTTCTTC,CSALYIYEQFF